Listed here are 17 T cell receptor beta chains from one sample, sequenced in a study of blood T cells in healthy people across ages. Next came a second PCR, run for about 6 to 11 cycles, which used a sample-barcoded 5' primer along with a J-beta primer mix. MiXCR, run by TCRdb on the 5' RACE reads, gives a single entry per CDR3 protein. The sample holds approximately 800,000 distinct CDR3 sequences, about 42% seen once. Sequenced: blood. The receptor source for this set is an elderly man in good health.

The chain couples TRBV5-1 to TRBJ1-2; the D gene is possibly TRBD1 (5 bases). The CDR3 totals 14 residues. Trimming took off 2 bases at V and 4 bases at J, with 12 bases between the two ends. Germline lookup yields CDR1 SGHRS and CDR2 YFSETQ. The CDR3 region is CASSFEAGGYGYTF. CDR3 in DNA: TGCGCCAGCAGCTTTGAGGCTGGGGGCTATGGCTACACCTTC.

This CDR3 reads CSARQGDNYGYTF. CDR3 nucleotides: TGCAGCGCCAGACAGGGAGACAACTATGGCTACACCTTC. The chain recombines TRBV29-1 with TRBJ1-2; 7 nucleotides match TRBD1. Germline CDR1 is SQVTM and CDR2 is ANQGSEA. With 7 bases clipped from V and 2 bases from J, the junction kept 7 bases outside the gene matches. The length of the CDR3 is 13 residues.

This clonotype was seen a few times. The V and J genes are TRBV29-1 and TRBJ2-1, with D tentatively TRBD2 (5 bases). Germline lookup yields CDR1 SQVTM and CDR2 ANQGSEA. Trimming removed 4 bases from V and 0 bases from J, with 16 bases in between. There are 16 residues in the CDR3. The CDR3, as DNA: TGCAGCGTTGTAGTGGCCCTAGCAGCCTCCTACAATGAGCAGTTCTTC. As protein: CSVVVALAASYNEQFF.

The V gene is TRBV4-3, the J gene TRBJ2-3; D is possibly TRBD2 (5 bases). Trimming took off 3 bases at V and 6 bases at J, with 10 bases between the two ends. The CDR3 length is 13 residues. Germline V gene lookup returns CDR1 LGHNA and CDR2 YSLEER. The CDR3 loop reads CASSHERRDTQYF. CDR3 nucleotide sequence: TGCGCCAGCAGCCATGAGAGGAGGGATACGCAGTATTTT.

The sample holds many counts of this clonotype. The V and J genes are TRBV4-3 and TRBJ2-1; D perhaps matches TRBD2 (5 bases). The CDR3 runs to 15 residues. Looked up from germline, CDR1 is LGHNA and CDR2 is YSLEER. V gave up 0 bases and J gave up 5 bases, with 11 bases separating them. This chain's CDR3 is CASSQEGIGNNEQFF. In DNA, the CDR3 is TGCGCCAGCAGCCAAGAGGGAATCGGGAACAATGAGCAGTTCTTC.

This clonotype is a singleton in its sample. The gene calls are TRBV6-6 and TRBJ2-4; 8 bases match TRBD1. The end of the DNA aligns better with TRBJ2-5, so the J call may be wrong. Germline values: CDR1 MNHNY, CDR2 SVGAGI (reference sequence). CDR3 length equals 14 residues. As DNA, the CDR3 is TGTGCCAGCAGTACTCAGGACAGGGAAGAGACCCAGTACTTC. Translating gives CASSTQDREETQYF.

This clonotype was seen only a few times. The chain recombines TRBV29-1 with TRBJ2-3; D is tentatively TRBD1 or TRBD2 (6 bases each). The CDR3 spans 13 residues. Looked up from germline, CDR1 is SQVTM and CDR2 is ANQGSEA. Trimming left V 7 bases short and J 1 base short, with 12 bases between. The CDR3 loop reads CSAQRGGTDTQYF. Written as DNA, the CDR3 is TGCAGCGCCCAAAGGGGGGGCACAGATACGCAGTATTTT.

This clonotype was seen a single time. This chain links TRBV5-1 with TRBJ2-1; D perhaps matches TRBD1 (6 bases). Trimming left V 9 bases short and J 0 bases short, with 16 bases between. CDR3 length: 15 residues. Germline assignment: CDR1 SGHRS and CDR2 YFSETQ. The CDR3 nucleotides are TGCGCCACCACTCCAGGACAGAGCTCCTACAATGAGCAGTTCTTC. It codes for CATTPGQSSYNEQFF.

As for this clonotype: One end of the junction varies from germline; a read error may be responsible. CDR3 coding DNA: TGCGCCAGCAGCCAAGATTTGGGACTAGCGTTCTCTGGGGCCAACGTCCTGACTTTT. Translating it yields CASSQDLGLAFSGANVLTF. V is TRBV4-3 and J is TRBJ2-6, with 10 bases identical to TRBD2. Germline CDR1 LGHNA, CDR2 YSLEER. The CDR3 is 19 amino acids.

J is TRBJ2-3 and V is TRBV7-2; D is undetermined. V dropped 5 bases and J dropped 2 bases, with 23 bases sitting between them. The CDR3 runs to 18 residues. The V gene's germline CDR1 is SGHTA and CDR2 FQGNSA. CDR3 region: CASSLFLGFAADTDTQYF. The CDR3 nucleotides are TGTGCCAGCAGCCTCTTCTTGGGGTTTGCGGCCGACACAGATACGCAGTATTTT.

This clonotype was counted between two and nine times. The chain joins TRBV4-3 to TRBJ2-1, with TRBD2 matching 7 bases. Germline V CDR1 and CDR2: LGHNA, YSLEER. Trimming at V came to 4 bases and at J to 4 bases, leaving 4 bases not matched to a gene. The CDR3 loop spans 14 amino acids. CDR3 sequence reads: CASSRLALYNEQFF. The CDR3, as DNA: TGCGCCAGCAGCCGACTAGCTTTGTACAATGAGCAGTTCTTC.

This clonotype was seen ten or more times. V is TRBV29-1 and J is TRBJ2-7; possibly TRBD1 or TRBD2 for D (5 bases each). The germline gives CDR1 SQVTM, CDR2 ANQGSEA. The CDR3 is 12 amino acids. V dropped 7 bases and J dropped 2 bases, with 12 bases sitting between them. For the CDR3, the DNA is TGCAGCGCCGTCGAGGGGACCTACGAGCAGTACTTC. Its translation: CSAVEGTYEQYF.

The chain uses TRBV24-1 and TRBJ2-3; no clear D. The germline V and J ends were trimmed by 5 bases and 2 bases, with 10 bases remaining between them. CDR1 and CDR2 (germline): KGHDR, SFDVKD. CDR3 size: 14 residues. CDR3 protein: CATSVEETTDTQYF. In DNA, the CDR3 is TGTGCCACCAGTGTTGAGGAGACCACAGATACGCAGTATTTT.

This clonotype was picked up many times. The chain is built from TRBV24-1 and TRBJ2-1; 10 bases agree with TRBD2. The V and J ends lost 5 bases and 7 bases, in that order; junction bases with no gene match: 13. The CDR3 is made up of 17 amino acids. Looked up from germline, CDR1 is KGHDR and CDR2 is SFDVKD. This CDR3 is CATSVVTASGSRNEQFF. The DNA of the CDR3 is TGTGCCACCAGTGTCGTTACCGCTAGCGGGAGTAGGAATGAGCAGTTCTTC.

This chain links TRBV29-1 with TRBJ1-2; no clear D gene. Between the trimmed V and J ends, which lost 2 bases and 4 bases, there was a span of 8 bases. The CDR3 is 12 amino acids. Germline V gene lookup returns CDR1 SQVTM and CDR2 ANQGSEA. The CDR3 region has the DNA TGCAGCGTTGAAACCTCGTCCTATGGCTACACCTTC. Translating gives CSVETSSYGYTF.

This chain connects TRBV20-1 to TRBJ2-5, with 10 bases lining up with TRBD1. Matching the DNA end better, TRBJ2-7 makes the J call doubtful. The CDR3 is 14 amino acids. In germline, CDR1 is DFQATT, CDR2 SNEGSKA (reference sequence). CDR3 nucleotide sequence: TGCAGTGCGCCGGGACAGGGGTTTTTCAACGAGCAGTACTTC. Residues: CSAPGQGFFNEQYF.

As to this clonotype: It is likely a read error, because the conserved phenylalanine at the end of the CDR3 is missing. The CDR3 sequence: CASTRLAGPPYEQYL. The DNA for the CDR3 is TGTGCCAGCACGCGACTAGCGGGCCCACCCTACGAGCAGTACCTC. The chain joins TRBV7-2 to TRBJ2-4; 10 bases are shared with TRBD2. The DNA end is a closer match to TRBJ2-7, so the J assignment may be wrong. CDR3 size: 15 residues. Germline lookup yields CDR1 SGHTA and CDR2 FQGNSA.